What follows are 32 T cell receptor beta chains derived from one specimen sequenced in a study of T-cell reconstitution after alpha-beta-depleted transplantation in children. Preparation of the TCRbeta library was carried out with unique molecular identifiers. TCRdb re-analysed the PCR reads in MiXCR, keeping a single row per CDR3 protein. The table records about 980,000 distinct CDR3 sequences, roughly 29% of them present only once. Sequences were derived from PBMCs, mostly from graft donor cells, sampled 360 days after TCRalphabeta/CD19-depleted stem cell transplant. Receptor source: a boy in the first two years of life who had a stem cell transplant for SCID, so the T cells may come from the graft donor.

This clonotype was detected a few times. This chain connects TRBV20-1 to TRBJ2-4; D unclear. In germline, CDR1 is DFQATT, CDR2 SNEGSKA (reference sequence). This CDR3 has 11 amino acids. Trimming stripped 5 bases from V and 3 bases from J, with 5 bases between. The CDR3 DNA is TGCAGTGCTGGCGTCAAAAACATTCAGTACTTC. This sequence encodes CSAGVKNIQYF.

The chain joins TRBV10-1 to TRBJ2-5; D uncertain. The germline V gene encodes CDR1 WNHNN and CDR2 SYGVQD (reference sequence). This CDR3 contains 12 residues. Trimming removed 3 bases at V and 5 bases at J, with 7 bases between. CDR3 sequence (DNA): TGCGCCAGCAGTGACTTCTTTGAGACCCAGTACTTC. It codes for CASSDFFETQYF.

The genes are TRBV20-1 and TRBJ1-4; D uncertain. Per germline, CDR1 DFQATT and CDR2 SNEGSKA (reference sequence). This CDR3 has 12 amino acids. The V gene lost 6 bases and the J gene lost 4 bases, with 9 bases spanning the gap. In nucleotides, the CDR3 is TGCAGTGCACTACCCCTTAATGAAAAACTGTTTTTT. It specifies CSALPLNEKLFF.

CDR3 residues: CASSDGRGLQETQYF. CDR3 nucleotides: TGTGCCAGCAGTGACGGGCGGGGGCTCCAAGAGACCCAGTACTTC. The chain employs TRBV2 and TRBJ2-5, with a tentative D call TRBD2 (7 bases). CDR1 SNHLY and CDR2 FYNNEI come from the germline V gene. Trimming took 3 bases from V and 1 from J, leaving 12 bases between them. CDR3 length: 15 amino acids.

This clonotype was picked up many times. J is TRBJ2-1 and V is TRBV5-4, with 10 positions matching TRBD1. The CDR3 contains 15 residues. V was pared by 4 bases and J by 0 bases, with 1 base of the junction left unmatched. Germline V gene data show CDR1 as SGHNT and CDR2 as YYREEE (reference sequence). CDR3 protein: CASSRQGASYNEQFF. The CDR3 coding sequence is TGTGCCAGCAGCCGACAGGGGGCCTCCTACAATGAGCAGTTCTTC.

V gene TRBV15 combines with J gene TRBJ2-5; D unclear. V lost 4 bases and J lost 1, with 10 bases in between. Germline CDR1 reads LNHNV; CDR2 reads YYDKDF (reference sequence). CDR3 length: 14 amino acids. CDR3 coding DNA: TGTGCCACCAGCAAGGGTGGGGTCCAAGAGACCCAGTACTTC. Protein product: CATSKGGVQETQYF.

CDR3 nucleotides: TGTGCCAGCAGCGTAGAGGGAGACAGGGGACTAGCGGGGGCCTTCTACAATGAGCAGTTCTTC. Translation gives CASSVEGDRGLAGAFYNEQFF. The chain recombines TRBV9 with TRBJ2-1; 14 nucleotides align to TRBD2. The CDR3 totals 21 residues. Per the germline V gene, CDR1 is SGDLS and CDR2 is YYNGEE. V shed 0 bases and J 3 bases; nucleotides not matched to a gene: 14.

The chain carries TRBV29-1 and TRBJ2-1; no clear D gene. Trimming removed 3 bases from V and 4 bases from J, with 4 bases in between. This CDR3 is built from 11 residues. CDR1 and CDR2 (germline): SQVTM, ANQGSEA. CDR3 DNA: TGCAGCGTTGACACATACAATGAGCAGTTCTTC. Amino acid sequence: CSVDTYNEQFF.

This chain joins TRBV11-2 and TRBJ2-5, with D unclear. The germline gives CDR1 SGHAT, CDR2 FQNNGV. CDR3 length: 17 residues. V shed 5 bases and J shed 0 bases, with 19 bases lying between them. CDR3 sequence reads: CASSPVGLRYYQETQYF. CDR3 DNA: TGTGCCAGCAGCCCCGTGGGTCTCCGCTACTACCAAGAGACCCAGTACTTC.

The chain uses TRBV2 and TRBJ2-3; maybe TRBD2 (6 bases). V lost 8 bases and J 0 bases, leaving 18 bases between the germline ends. This CDR3 region has 16 residues. Germline CDR1 is SNHLY and CDR2 is FYNNEI. The CDR3 DNA reads as TGTGCCAGCGAACGTTTACGGGGGACTAGCACAGATACGCAGTATTTT. It codes for CASERLRGTSTDTQYF.

The chain recombines TRBV5-1 with TRBJ2-4; D may match TRBD1 or TRBD2 (5 bases each). The CDR3 contains 16 residues. Per the germline V gene, CDR1 is SGHRS and CDR2 is YFSETQ. Trimming took off 0 bases at V and 0 bases at J, with 10 bases between the two ends. CDR3: CASSLGDRLAKNIQYF. Written as DNA, the CDR3 is TGCGCCAGCAGCTTGGGGGACCGACTAGCCAAAAACATTCAGTACTTC.

Only a few counts were recorded for this clonotype. The V gene is TRBV6-1, the J gene TRBJ2-7; D not resolved. This CDR3 has 15 residues. V was pared by 5 bases and J by 3 bases, with 17 bases between. CDR1 MNHNS and CDR2 SASEGT come from the germline V gene. CDR3 loop: CASSPLGNPLYEQYF. The CDR3 DNA is TGTGCCAGCAGTCCCCTGGGCAATCCCCTCTACGAGCAGTACTTC.

This clonotype was observed a few times. This chain uses TRBV20-1 with TRBJ1-1; D is unresolved. Germline lookup yields CDR1 DFQATT and CDR2 SNEGSKA (reference sequence). The length of the CDR3 is 12 residues. The ends were cut back, 0 bases at V and 6 bases at J, with 8 bases in the middle. The CDR3 protein is CSARDLQPEAFF. Written as DNA, the CDR3 is TGCAGTGCTAGAGATCTGCAGCCTGAAGCTTTCTTT.

This clonotype turned up a few times. The chain links TRBV5-1 to TRBJ2-7; 7 bases are shared with TRBD1. Germline V CDR1 and CDR2: SGHRS, YFSETQ. V lost 3 bases and J lost 6; bases outside the gene matches: 12. CDR3 length: 15 amino acids. CDR3 nucleotides: TGCGCCAGCAGCTGGGGAGACAGGGATTTGGTCGAGCAGTACTTC. Its protein product is CASSWGDRDLVEQYF.

This rearrangement joins TRBV5-5 to TRBJ2-7; D is ambiguous. The CDR3 runs 15 residues. Trimming left V 1 base short and J 2 bases short, with 13 bases between. Per germline, CDR1 SGHKS and CDR2 YYEKEE (reference sequence). CDR3 DNA: TGTGCCAGCAGCTTGAGCGATTACGTGGCCTACGAGCAGTACTTC. Residues: CASSLSDYVAYEQYF.

This clonotype came up many times. The chain combines TRBV4-1 with TRBJ2-1; 8 bases fit TRBD2. CDR1 is MGHRA, CDR2 YSYEKL, per germline. The CDR3 consists of 17 residues. With V trimmed by 0 bases and J by 5 bases, 9 bases remained unmatched. Written as DNA, the CDR3 is TGCGCCAGCAGCCAAGATGGGGCTTGGCGGGGGGACAATGAGCAGTTCTTC. Translating gives CASSQDGAWRGDNEQFF.

The J gene is TRBJ2-2, the V gene TRBV18; 8 bases align to TRBD2. Germline V gives CDR1 KGHSH, CDR2 LQKENI. The V and J ends lost 0 bases and 4 bases, in that order; junction bases with no gene match: 4. The CDR3 runs to 16 residues. The CDR3 sequence: CASSPPTSVFTGELFF. The CDR3 region has the DNA TGTGCCAGCTCACCACCGACTAGCGTTTTCACCGGGGAGCTGTTTTTT.

The chain links TRBV5-1 to TRBJ2-5; 7 nucleotides match TRBD2. Germline lookup yields CDR1 SGHRS and CDR2 YFSETQ. The CDR3 runs 15 residues. After removal of 4 bases from V and 5 bases from J, the junction contained 11 bases not matched to a gene. CDR3 bases: TGCGCCAGCAGCAAGAGGGCAGGCGGGAGTGAGACCCAGTACTTC. The encoded protein is CASSKRAGGSETQYF.

V usage is TRBV20-1 and J usage is TRBJ1-3; D is unresolved. The V end was cut by 6 bases, the J end by 0 bases, with 12 bases between. From germline, CDR1 is DFQATT and CDR2 SNEGSKA (reference sequence). The CDR3 sequence is 14 residues long. CDR3 protein: CSAQTSSSGNTIYF. The CDR3 DNA reads as TGCAGTGCCCAGACATCAAGCTCTGGAAACACCATATATTTT.

This clonotype was detected a few times. The J gene is TRBJ2-3, the V gene TRBV20-1; 9 nucleotides line up with TRBD2. This CDR3 has 15 amino acids. CDR1 DFQATT and CDR2 SNEGSKA come from the germline V gene (reference sequence). V gave up 5 bases and J gave up 2 bases; unmatched junction bases: 8. CDR3 in DNA: TGCAGTGCTGCGAGTATAGCGGGGGCCACAGATACGCAGTATTTT. It codes for CSAASIAGATDTQYF.

J is TRBJ2-1 and V is TRBV5-4; 8 bases align to TRBD2. The CDR3 loop spans 17 amino acids. The germline V gene encodes CDR1 SGHNT and CDR2 YYREEE (reference sequence). After removal of 0 bases from V and 3 bases from J, the junction contained 8 bases not matched to a gene. The CDR3 nucleotides are TGTGCCAGCAGCTTGGTTGCCGGGGGGGGCCTCTACAATGAGCAGTTCTTC. It translates to CASSLVAGGGLYNEQFF. Complete variable domain (other parts from reference TRBV5-4 and TRBJ2-1): ETGVTQSPTHLIKTRGQQVTLRCSSQSGHNTVSWYQQALGQGPQFIFQYYREEENGRGNFPPRFSGLQFPNYSSELNVNALELDDSALYLCASSLVAGGGLYNEQFFGPGTRLTVL.

The J gene is TRBJ1-4, the V gene TRBV30; 7 bases are a match to TRBD1. Germline V lookup: CDR1 GTSNPN, CDR2 SVGIG (reference sequence). J lost 4 bases, V lost 3 bases, and 8 bases had no gene match. The CDR3 is made up of 15 amino acids. The DNA for the CDR3 is TGTGCCTGGAGACGGGGACAGCTTATTAATGAAAAACTGTTTTTT. It translates to CAWRRGQLINEKLFF.

This clonotype was counted a few times. DNA for the CDR3: TGTGCCAGCAGTCGACTGACAGCCTCTGGGGCCAACGTCCTGACTTTC. Translated, it gives CASSRLTASGANVLTF. The J gene is TRBJ2-6, the V gene TRBV28; the D gene is possibly TRBD1 (5 bases). Germline V gene lookup returns CDR1 MDHEN and CDR2 SYDVKM. This CDR3 comprises 16 residues. Trimming removed 5 bases from V and 0 bases from J, with 11 bases in between.

This clonotype was found a few times. CDR3: CASSQELRGSGNTIYF. Here the CDR3 DNA reads TGCGCCAGCAGCCAAGAGCTAAGGGGCTCTGGAAACACCATATATTTT. This chain connects TRBV4-1 to TRBJ1-3; a possible D gene is TRBD1 (5 bases). The CDR3 length is 16 residues. Germline lookup yields CDR1 MGHRA and CDR2 YSYEKL. Trimming pared 0 bases from V and 0 bases from J, leaving 9 bases between.

This clonotype came up once. The chain combines TRBV6-2 or TRBV6-3 with TRBJ2-7; D is ambiguous. The CDR3 covers 15 residues. Germline CDR1 and CDR2: MNHEY and SVGEGT. V was trimmed by 3 bases and J by 2 bases, leaving 14 bases between them. CDR3 sequence: CASSYTRQWPYEQYF. The CDR3 coding sequence is TGTGCCAGCAGTTATACGCGACAATGGCCCTACGAGCAGTACTTC.

The chain employs TRBV20-1 and TRBJ1-1; D remains unclear. Trimming removed 2 bases from V and 5 bases from J, with 15 bases in between. Germline-derived CDR1 and CDR2 are DFQATT and SNEGSKA (reference sequence). This CDR3 has 14 amino acids. CDR3 in DNA: TGCAGTGCTAGACCTAGCGGGTTTCGGACTGAAGCTTTCTTT. This translates into CSARPSGFRTEAFF.

This clonotype was counted at least ten times. The chain links TRBV4-2 to TRBJ1-4; TRBD1 matches at 7 bases. Germline assignment: CDR1 LGHNA and CDR2 YNFKEQ. Losses at the gene ends were 0 bases for V and 5 bases for J; bases not matched to a gene: 3. This CDR3 is built from 15 residues. The CDR3 is CASSQDDRANEKLFF. The CDR3 nucleotides are TGTGCCAGCAGCCAAGATGACAGGGCGAATGAAAAACTGTTTTTT.

This clonotype was recorded a few times. The chain links TRBV5-1 to TRBJ2-1, with unresolved D. There are 15 residues in the CDR3. V lost 2 bases to trimming and J lost 4 bases, with 13 bases between them. Germline CDR1 reads SGHRS; CDR2 reads YFSETQ. The CDR3 coding sequence is TGCGCCAGCAGCTTTGGTAGGGCCCCTTACAATGAGCAGTTCTTC. It translates to CASSFGRAPYNEQFF.

The gene calls are TRBV7-9 and TRBJ2-7; D unclear. Trimming left V 0 bases short and J 0 bases short, with 9 bases between. This CDR3 spans 15 amino acids. Germline CDR1 SEHNR, CDR2 FQNEAQ (reference sequence). The CDR3 DNA sequence: TGTGCCAGCAGCTTAGCAAGAGGTTTCTCCTACGAGCAGTACTTC. Its translation: CASSLARGFSYEQYF.

This sequence joins TRBV20-1 and TRBJ2-5; D remains ambiguous. The CDR3 is 15 amino acids. The V end lost 0 bases, the J end lost 4 bases, and 15 bases lay between the germline ends. Looked up from germline, CDR1 is DFQATT and CDR2 is SNEGSKA (reference sequence). The CDR3 nucleotides are TGCAGTGCTAGAGATCCGAGCAGCCTCCTAGAGACCCAGTACTTC. Its translation: CSARDPSSLLETQYF.

This clonotype appeared a few times. The chain joins TRBV10-3 to TRBJ2-3; 13 bases are a match to TRBD2. V shed 6 bases, J shed 4 bases, and the junction held 4 bases outside the gene matches. Germline assignment: CDR1 ENHRY and CDR2 SYGVKD. The CDR3 length is 15 residues. The CDR3: CAISPLAGGADTQYF. The CDR3 DNA reads as TGTGCCATCAGCCCACTAGCGGGGGGGGCAGATACGCAGTATTTT.

This clonotype was picked up one time. The J gene is TRBJ2-2, the V gene TRBV29-1; 11 nucleotides agree with TRBD2. Losses at the gene ends were 4 bases for V and 2 bases for J; bases not matched to a gene: 3. The V gene's germline CDR1 is SQVTM and CDR2 ANQGSEA. The CDR3 is made up of 15 amino acids. CDR3 protein: CSVVTSGANTGELFF. The CDR3 DNA sequence: TGCAGCGTTGTGACTAGCGGGGCCAACACCGGGGAGCTGTTTTTT.